These T cell receptor beta chains were read from a single sample in a study of T cells in Graves' hyperthyroidism and ophthalmopathy. Each CDR3 protein is one row after TCRdb ran MiXCR on the multiplex PCR reads. The table records about 690,000 distinct CDR3 sequences, 17% of them present only once. Sequenced input: blood. All receptors come from a man between 45 and 60 years old with Graves' hyperthyroidism. CDR3s include the opening cysteine and the closing phenylalanine or tryptophan. Fields, in order: J gene, D gene, clone size, V gene, CDR3 protein, CDR3 DNA. A D gene is named only where the DNA matches it firmly. Where a row states a size, it is once, few, many or the class of an expanded clone; other rows omit it.

>TRBJ1-2|NA|many|TRBV6-1
CASSNARVYGYTF
TGTGCCAGCAGTAACGCCCGGGTTTATGGCTACACCTTC
>TRBJ2-7|NA|many|TRBV16
CASSQFGRALEQYF
TGTGCCAGCAGCCAATTCGGAAGGGCGCTTGAGCAGTACTTC
>TRBJ2-1|TRBD2|NA|TRBV6-1
CASKELAGGTYNEQFF
TGTGCCAGCAAGGAGCTAGCGGGAGGGACTTACAATGAGCAGTTCTTC
>TRBJ1-4|NA|NA|TRBV7-9
CASSLVGSAGATNEKLFF
TGTGCCAGCAGCTTAGTGGGGAGTGCGGGGGCAACTAATGAAAAACTGTTTTTT
>TRBJ2-7|TRBD1|many|TRBV13
CASSLTLTGQGAFEQYF
TGTGCCAGCAGCCTAACTCTGACGGGACAGGGGGCTTTCGAGCAGTACTTC
>TRBJ2-3|TRBD2|many|TRBV19
CASSIQLAGGTDTQYF
TGTGCCAGTAGTATCCAACTAGCGGGAGGCACAGATACGCAGTATTTT
>TRBJ1-5|NA|few|TRBV7-2
CASSRGRTSNQPQHF
TGTGCCAGCAGCCGGGGGCGTACTAGCAATCAGCCCCAGCATTTT
>TRBJ1-4|NA|many|TRBV12-3/TRBV12-4
CASRQTVATNEKLFF
TGTGCCAGCAGACAGACGGTTGCAACTAATGAAAAACTGTTTTTT
>TRBJ2-7|NA|NA|TRBV20-1
CSASLTGRTNEQYF
TGCAGTGCTAGCCTCACGGGGAGGACCAACGAGCAGTACTTC
>TRBJ1-1|NA|many|TRBV27
CASSFTGPGEAFF
TGTGCCAGCAGTTTTACCGGGCCTGGGGAAGCTTTCTTT
>TRBJ2-7|TRBD2|few|TRBV15
CATSSDPRGSYEQYF
TGTGCCACCAGCAGTGACCCCCGCGGGAGCTACGAGCAGTACTTC
>TRBJ2-7|TRBD2|NA|TRBV6-5
CASSYSASGRASEQYF
TGTGCCAGCAGTTACTCGGCTAGCGGGAGGGCGTCCGAGCAGTACTTC
>TRBJ2-1|NA|NA|TRBV6-1
CASSYRPRDEQFF
TGTGCCAGCAGTTACCGGCCTCGCGATGAGCAGTTCTTC
>TRBJ2-1|NA|NA|TRBV9
CASNRPSSYNEQFF
TGTGCCAGCAATCGACCCAGCTCCTACAATGAGCAGTTCTTC
>TRBJ1-2|TRBD1|few|TRBV4-1
CASSQEEQGTAYGYTF
TGCGCCAGCAGCCAAGAAGAACAGGGGACTGCCTATGGCTACACCTTC
>TRBJ2-3|NA|many|TRBV11-2
CASSFFSGSGTDTQYF
TGTGCCAGCAGCTTTTTTTCCGGGAGTGGCACAGATACGCAGTATTTT
>TRBJ2-7|NA|NA|TRBV2
CASFQGEGGPDEQYF
TGTGCCAGCTTTCAGGGTGAGGGCGGGCCGGATGAGCAGTACTTC
>TRBJ1-2|NA|few|TRBV28
CASSFALLGYTF
TGTGCCAGCAGTTTTGCCCTACTTGGCTACACCTTC
>TRBJ1-1|TRBD1|many|TRBV28
CASRISGTGVTEAFF
TGTGCCAGCAGGATTTCCGGGACAGGGGTCACTGAAGCTTTCTTT
>TRBJ2-1|NA|few|TRBV30
CALEGLYNEQFF
TGTGCCCTTGAGGGGCTATACAATGAGCAGTTCTTC
>TRBJ2-7|TRBD2|few|TRBV3-1
CASSQEVAGRSYEQYF
TGTGCCAGCAGCCAGGAAGTAGCGGGTAGGAGCTACGAGCAGTACTTC
>TRBJ1-3|NA|few|TRBV11-2
CASSLVRQIVPSLSGNTIYF
TGTGCCAGCAGCTTAGTTCGGCAAATCGTTCCGTCACTCTCTGGAAACACCATATATTTT
>TRBJ1-5|NA|NA|TRBV13
CASSLRPGSNQPQHF
TGTGCCAGCAGCTTGAGGCCAGGGAGCAATCAGCCCCAGCATTTT
>TRBJ1-2|NA|few|TRBV5-1
CASSLGQTISYGYTF
TGCGCCAGCAGCTTGGGGCAGACAATATCCTATGGCTACACCTTC
>TRBJ1-5|NA|many|TRBV27
CASSFYVPGVSNQPQHF
TGTGCCAGCAGTTTTTATGTCCCAGGGGTTAGCAATCAGCCCCAGCATTTT
>TRBJ1-2|NA|many|TRBV29-1
CSVDSQAYGYTF
TGCAGCGTTGATAGTCAGGCTTATGGCTACACCTTC
>TRBJ1-5|TRBD1|NA|TRBV19
CASSPRQGLQPQHF
TGTGCCAGTAGTCCTCGACAGGGCCTTCAGCCCCAGCATTTT
>TRBJ2-3|NA|NA|TRBV10-2
CASSPGGQGTTDTQYF
TGCGCCAGCAGTCCTGGGGGGCAGGGGACCACAGATACGCAGTATTTT
>TRBJ1-5|NA|few|TRBV5-1
CASSLAGGDSNQPQHF
TGCGCCAGCAGCTTGGCTGGGGGCGACAGCAATCAGCCCCAGCATTTT
>TRBJ2-1|NA|few|TRBV6-1
CASMSGPNTRPYNEQFF
TGTGCCAGCATGAGCGGGCCCAATACCCGTCCTTACAATGAGCAGTTCTTC
>TRBJ2-1|TRBD2|NA|TRBV27
CATRPPGLADNEQFF
TGTGCCACCAGACCACCGGGACTAGCGGACAATGAGCAGTTCTTC
>TRBJ2-3|TRBD2|NA|TRBV6-2/TRBV6-3
CASSYWTSIADTQYF
TGTGCCAGCAGTTACTGGACTAGCATTGCAGATACGCAGTATTTT
>TRBJ2-1|NA|many|TRBV9
CASSVRTGLAEQFF
TGTGCCAGCAGCGTCCGGACTGGGTTGGCTGAGCAGTTCTTC
>TRBJ2-7|TRBD1|NA|TRBV5-5
CASSSGQEVYEQYF
TGTGCCAGCAGCTCCGGACAGGAAGTATACGAGCAGTACTTC
>TRBJ2-1|NA|NA|TRBV6-1
CASGTNRDNYNEQFF
TGTGCCAGCGGAACGAACCGGGACAACTACAATGAGCAGTTCTTC
>TRBJ2-1|NA|NA|TRBV20-1
CSARGTILSYNEQFF
TGCAGTGCTAGAGGGACAATCCTCTCCTACAATGAGCAGTTCTTC
>TRBJ2-2|TRBD1|NA|TRBV28
CASSSRTGGNTGKLFF
TGTGCCAGCAGTTCCCGGACAGGGGGAAACACCGGGAAGCTGTTTTTT
>TRBJ2-5|NA|many|TRBV12-3/TRBV12-4
CASRTGTLQETQYF
TGTGCCAGCAGAACCGGGACATTACAAGAGACCCAGTACTTC
>TRBJ1-1|NA|NA|TRBV10-3
CAIRTDSHNTEAFF
TGTGCCATCAGAACCGACAGCCACAACACTGAAGCTTTCTTT
>TRBJ2-7|TRBD1|few|TRBV24-1
CATSDPGPGQSSYEQYF
TGTGCCACCAGTGATCCTGGGCCGGGACAGAGCTCCTACGAGCAGTACTTC
>TRBJ2-3|TRBD2|NA|TRBV30
CAWSGGGGEDTQYF
TGTGCCTGGAGTGGGGGGGGAGGTGAGGATACGCAGTATTTT
>TRBJ2-5|TRBD1|many|TRBV28
CASSARGPFQETQYF
TGTGCCAGCAGTGCAAGGGGGCCCTTCCAAGAGACCCAGTACTTC
>TRBJ2-3|NA|few|TRBV19
CASSIGPDLDTQYF
TGTGCCAGTAGTATCGGTCCCGACCTAGATACGCAGTATTTT
>TRBJ1-6|NA|many|TRBV2
CASSGGLLSPLHF
TGTGCCAGCAGTGGTGGACTATTGTCACCCCTCCACTTT
>TRBJ2-1|NA|NA|TRBV6-1
CASSEAPTVQGRDEQFF
TGTGCCAGCAGTGAAGCCCCGACTGTCCAAGGTAGGGATGAGCAGTTCTTC
>TRBJ1-1|TRBD1|many|TRBV7-3
CASSLREGGAVEAFF
TGTGCCAGCAGCTTACGAGAAGGGGGCGCGGTTGAAGCTTTCTTT